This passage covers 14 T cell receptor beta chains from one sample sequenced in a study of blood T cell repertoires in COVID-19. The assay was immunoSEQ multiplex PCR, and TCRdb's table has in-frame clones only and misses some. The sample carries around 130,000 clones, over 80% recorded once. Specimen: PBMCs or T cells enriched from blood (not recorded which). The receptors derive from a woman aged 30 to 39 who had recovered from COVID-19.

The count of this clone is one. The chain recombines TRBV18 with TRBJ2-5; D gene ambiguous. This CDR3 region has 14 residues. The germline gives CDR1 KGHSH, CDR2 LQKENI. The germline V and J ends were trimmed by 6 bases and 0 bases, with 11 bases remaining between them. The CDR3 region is CASSTRLNQETQYF. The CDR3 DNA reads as TGTGCCAGCTCTACGAGACTTAACCAAGAGACCCAGTACTTC.

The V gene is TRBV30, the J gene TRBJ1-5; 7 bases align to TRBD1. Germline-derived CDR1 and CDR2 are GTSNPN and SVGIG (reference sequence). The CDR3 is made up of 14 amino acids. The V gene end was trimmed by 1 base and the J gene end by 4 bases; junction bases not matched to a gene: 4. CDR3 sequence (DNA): TGTGCCTGGAGTGGGGACAGCACAAATCAGCCCCAGCATTTT. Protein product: CAWSGDSTNQPQHF.

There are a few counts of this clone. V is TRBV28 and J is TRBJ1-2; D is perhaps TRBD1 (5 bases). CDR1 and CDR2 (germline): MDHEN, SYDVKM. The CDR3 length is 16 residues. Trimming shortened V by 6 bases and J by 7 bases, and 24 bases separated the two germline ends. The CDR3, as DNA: TGTGCCAGCAGACAAGACGACAGAGCTTCGTACTCTGGCTACACCTTC. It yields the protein CASRQDDRASYSGYTF.

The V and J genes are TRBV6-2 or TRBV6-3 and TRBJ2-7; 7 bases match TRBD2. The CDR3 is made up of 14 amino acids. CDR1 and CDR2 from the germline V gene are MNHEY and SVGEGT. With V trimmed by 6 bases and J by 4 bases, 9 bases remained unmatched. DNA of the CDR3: TGTGCCAGCAGCCTAGGCGGGAGAAGGTACGAGCAGTACTTC. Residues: CASSLGGRRYEQYF.

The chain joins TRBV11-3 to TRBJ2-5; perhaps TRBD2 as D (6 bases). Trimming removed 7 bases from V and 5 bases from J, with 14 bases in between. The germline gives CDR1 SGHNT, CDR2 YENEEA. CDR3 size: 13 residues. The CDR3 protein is CASNKNGGETQYF. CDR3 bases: TGTGCCAGCAACAAAAATGGGGGGGAGACCCAGTACTTC.

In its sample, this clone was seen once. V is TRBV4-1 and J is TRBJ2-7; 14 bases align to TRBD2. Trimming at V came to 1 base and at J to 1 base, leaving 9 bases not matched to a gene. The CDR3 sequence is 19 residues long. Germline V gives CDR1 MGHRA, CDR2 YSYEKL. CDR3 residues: CASSQVGLAGGPGSYEQYF. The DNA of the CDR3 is TGCGCCAGCAGCCAAGTAGGACTAGCGGGAGGCCCGGGATCCTACGAGCAGTACTTC.

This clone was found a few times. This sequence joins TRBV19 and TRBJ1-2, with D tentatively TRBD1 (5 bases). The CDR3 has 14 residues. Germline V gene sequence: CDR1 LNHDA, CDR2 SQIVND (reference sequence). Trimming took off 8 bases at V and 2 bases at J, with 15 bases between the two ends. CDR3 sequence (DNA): TGTGCCAGTTCCCCATGGCGGGGGAACTATGGCTACACCTTC. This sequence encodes CASSPWRGNYGYTF.

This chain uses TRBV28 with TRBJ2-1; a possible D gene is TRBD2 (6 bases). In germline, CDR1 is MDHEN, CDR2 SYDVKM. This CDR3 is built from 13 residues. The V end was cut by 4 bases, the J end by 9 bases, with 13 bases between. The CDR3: CASSSAGWSEQFF. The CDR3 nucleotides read TGTGCCAGCAGTTCCGCGGGGTGGAGTGAGCAGTTCTTC.

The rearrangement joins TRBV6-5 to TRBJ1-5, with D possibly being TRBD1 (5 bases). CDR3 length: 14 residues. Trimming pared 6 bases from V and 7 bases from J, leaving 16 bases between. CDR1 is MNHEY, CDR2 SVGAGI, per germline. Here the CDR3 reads CASRRTTLGQPQHF. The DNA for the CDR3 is TGTGCCAGCAGGCGGACAACCTTGGGACAGCCCCAGCATTTT.

In DNA, the CDR3 is TGCAGCGCAGTAGGACTAGCGGGAGTAGGTGCCGGGGAGCTGTTTTTT. It yields the protein CSAVGLAGVGAGELFF. The V gene is TRBV29-1, the J gene TRBJ2-2, with 13 bases matching TRBD2. Germline assignment: CDR1 SQVTM and CDR2 ANQGSEA. This CDR3 comprises 16 residues. Unmatched junction bases numbered 11, after V lost 7 bases and J lost 6 bases.

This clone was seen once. The CDR3 DNA is TGCAGTGCCACCCGCGGTGGCTACACCTTC. Its translation is CSATRGGYTF. The chain has TRBV20-1 and TRBJ1-2; D not resolved. The CDR3 consists of 10 residues. The germline CDR1 and CDR2 sequences are DFQATT and SNEGSKA (reference sequence). Trimming shortened V by 6 bases and J by 7 bases, and 9 bases separated the two germline ends.

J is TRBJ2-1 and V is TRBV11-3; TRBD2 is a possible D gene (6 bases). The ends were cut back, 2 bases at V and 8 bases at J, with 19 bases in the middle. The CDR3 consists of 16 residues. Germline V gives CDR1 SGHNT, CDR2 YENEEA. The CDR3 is CASSLWSSGGRDEQFF. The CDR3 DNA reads TGTGCCAGCAGCTTATGGAGTAGCGGCGGGCGGGATGAGCAGTTCTTC. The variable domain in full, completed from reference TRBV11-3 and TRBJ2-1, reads EAGVVQSPRYKIIEKKQPVAFWCNPISGHNTLYWYLQNLGQGPELLIRYENEEAVDDSQLPKDRFSAERLKGVDSTLKIQPAELGDSAVYLCASSLWSSGGRDEQFFGPGTRLTVL.

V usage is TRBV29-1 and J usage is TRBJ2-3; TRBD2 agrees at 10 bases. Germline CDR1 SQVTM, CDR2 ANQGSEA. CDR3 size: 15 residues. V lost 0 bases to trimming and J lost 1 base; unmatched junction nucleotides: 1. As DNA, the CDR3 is TGCAGCGTTGAAGACCTAGCGGGGGGCACAGATACGCAGTATTTT. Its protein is CSVEDLAGGTDTQYF.

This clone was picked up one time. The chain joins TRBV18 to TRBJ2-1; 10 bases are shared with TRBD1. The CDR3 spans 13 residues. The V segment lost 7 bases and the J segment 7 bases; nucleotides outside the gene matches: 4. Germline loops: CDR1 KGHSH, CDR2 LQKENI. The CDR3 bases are TGTGCCAGCTTACGGACAGGGGGGAATGAGCAGTTCTTC. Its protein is CASLRTGGNEQFF.